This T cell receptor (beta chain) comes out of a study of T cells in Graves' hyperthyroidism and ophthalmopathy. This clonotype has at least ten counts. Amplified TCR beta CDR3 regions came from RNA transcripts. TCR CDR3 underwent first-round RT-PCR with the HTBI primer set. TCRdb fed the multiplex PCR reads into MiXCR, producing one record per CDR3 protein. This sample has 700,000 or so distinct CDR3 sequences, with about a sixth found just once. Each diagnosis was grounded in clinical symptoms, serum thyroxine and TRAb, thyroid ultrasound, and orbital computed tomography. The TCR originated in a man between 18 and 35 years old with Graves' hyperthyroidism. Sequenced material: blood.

The CDR3 DNA sequence: TGCGCCAGCAGCATTCAGGGGAAGAGCACTGAAGCTTTCTTT. It codes for CASSIQGKSTEAFF. The chain couples TRBV5-1 to TRBJ1-1, with D possibly matching TRBD1 (6 bases). The V gene's germline CDR1 is SGHRS and CDR2 YFSETQ. The CDR3 runs to 14 residues. V gave up 4 bases and J gave up 4 bases, with 14 bases separating them. Full variable domain (remainder filled in from reference TRBV5-1 and TRBJ1-1): KAGVTQTPRYLIKTRGQQVTLSCSPISGHRSVSWYQQTPGQGLQFLFEYFSETQRNKGNFPGRFSGRQFSNSRSEMNVSTLELGDSALYLCASSIQGKSTEAFFGQGTRLTVV.